Only one count was recorded for the clone carrying this TCR beta chain. The sample belongs to a study of OX40 agonist ivuxolimab in advanced cancers. Germline CDR1 and CDR2: SGHTA and FQGTGA. V was trimmed by 2 bases and J by 7 bases, leaving 11 bases between them. The CDR3 length is 13 residues. Profiling relied on immunoSEQ multiplex PCR, and the TCRdb table lists in-frame clones only, not all of them. The sample holds about 41,000 clones, roughly 82% seen once. The chain joins TRBV7-3 to TRBJ1-1, with D hard to call. This sequence originates from an adult with an advanced solid tumor such as melanoma, head and neck, liver or kidney cancer. The sample was CD4+ or CD8+ T cells sorted from blood, taken in a trial of the OX40 agonist ivuxolimab. The CDR3 is CASSLAPGGEAFF. In DNA, the CDR3 is TGTGCCAGCAGCTTAGCCCCGGGAGGTGAAGCTTTCTTT.